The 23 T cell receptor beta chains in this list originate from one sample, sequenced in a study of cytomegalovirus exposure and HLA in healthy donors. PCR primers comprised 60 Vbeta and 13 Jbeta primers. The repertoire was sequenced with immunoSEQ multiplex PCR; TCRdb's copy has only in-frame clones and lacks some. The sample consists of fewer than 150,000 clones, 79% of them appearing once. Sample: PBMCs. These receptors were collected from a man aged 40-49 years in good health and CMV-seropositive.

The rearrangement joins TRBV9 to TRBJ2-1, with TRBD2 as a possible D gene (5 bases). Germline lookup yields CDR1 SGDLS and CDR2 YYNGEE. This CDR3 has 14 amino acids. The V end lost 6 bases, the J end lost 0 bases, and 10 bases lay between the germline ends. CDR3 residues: CASTQRSSYNEQFF. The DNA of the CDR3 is TGTGCCAGCACACAGCGGAGCTCCTACAATGAGCAGTTCTTC.

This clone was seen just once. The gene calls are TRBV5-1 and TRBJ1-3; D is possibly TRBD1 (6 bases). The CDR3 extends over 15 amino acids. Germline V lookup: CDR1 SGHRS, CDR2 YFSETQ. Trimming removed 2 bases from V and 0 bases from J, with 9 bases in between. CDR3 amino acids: CASSFQGSSGNTIYF. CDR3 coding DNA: TGCGCCAGCAGCTTCCAGGGGAGCTCTGGAAACACCATATATTTT.

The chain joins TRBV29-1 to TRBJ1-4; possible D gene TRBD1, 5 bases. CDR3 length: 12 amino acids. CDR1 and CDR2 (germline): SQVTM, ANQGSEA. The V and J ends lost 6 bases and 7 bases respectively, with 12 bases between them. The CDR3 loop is CSVRTGGEKLFF. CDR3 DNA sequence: TGCAGCGTGAGGACGGGGGGTGAAAAACTGTTTTTT.

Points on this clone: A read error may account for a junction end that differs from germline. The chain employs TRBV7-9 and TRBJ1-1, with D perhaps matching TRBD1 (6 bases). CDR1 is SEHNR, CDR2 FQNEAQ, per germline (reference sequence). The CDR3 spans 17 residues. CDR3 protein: CSSSLGQFPTMNTEAFF. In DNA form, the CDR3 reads TGTTCCAGCAGCCTCGGACAGTTCCCCACTATGAACACTGAAGCTTTCTTT.

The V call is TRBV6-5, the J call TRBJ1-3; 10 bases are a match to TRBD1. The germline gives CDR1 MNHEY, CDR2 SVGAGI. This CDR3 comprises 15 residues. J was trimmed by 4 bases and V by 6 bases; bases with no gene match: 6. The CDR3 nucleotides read TGTGCCAGCAGCCCCGGGACAGGGGTCGGAAACACCATATATTTT. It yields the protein CASSPGTGVGNTIYF.

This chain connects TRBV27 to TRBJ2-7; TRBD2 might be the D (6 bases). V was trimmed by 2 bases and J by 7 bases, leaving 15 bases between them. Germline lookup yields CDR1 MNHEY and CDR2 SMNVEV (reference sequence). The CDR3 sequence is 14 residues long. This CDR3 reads CASSLAGRSEEQYF. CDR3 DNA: TGTGCCAGCAGTTTAGCGGGAAGGAGTGAAGAGCAGTACTTC.

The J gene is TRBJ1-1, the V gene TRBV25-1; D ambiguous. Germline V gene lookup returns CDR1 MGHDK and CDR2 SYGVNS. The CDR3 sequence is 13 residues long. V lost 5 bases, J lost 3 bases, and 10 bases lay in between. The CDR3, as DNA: TGTGCCAGCAGTTTAGATCTAGACACTGAAGCTTTCTTT. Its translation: CASSLDLDTEAFF.

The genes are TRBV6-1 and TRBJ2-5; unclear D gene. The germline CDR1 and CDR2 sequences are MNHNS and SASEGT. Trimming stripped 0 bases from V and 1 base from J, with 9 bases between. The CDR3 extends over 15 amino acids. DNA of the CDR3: TGTGCCAGCAGTGAAGCGCACTGGTCCCAAGAGACCCAGTACTTC. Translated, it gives CASSEAHWSQETQYF.

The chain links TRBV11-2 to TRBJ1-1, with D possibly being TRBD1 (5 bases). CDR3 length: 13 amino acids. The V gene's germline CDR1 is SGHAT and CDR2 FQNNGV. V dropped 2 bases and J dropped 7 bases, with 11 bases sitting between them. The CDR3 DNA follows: TGTGCCAGCAGCTTACGGGGGGAAGGTGAAGCTTTCTTT. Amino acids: CASSLRGEGEAFF.

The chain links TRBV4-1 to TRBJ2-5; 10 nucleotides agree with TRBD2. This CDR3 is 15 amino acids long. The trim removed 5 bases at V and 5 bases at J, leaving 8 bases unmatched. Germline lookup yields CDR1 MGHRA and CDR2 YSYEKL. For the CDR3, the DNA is TGCGCCAGCAGCTCATCTAGCGGGAGCTTCGAGACCCAGTACTTC. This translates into CASSSSSGSFETQYF.

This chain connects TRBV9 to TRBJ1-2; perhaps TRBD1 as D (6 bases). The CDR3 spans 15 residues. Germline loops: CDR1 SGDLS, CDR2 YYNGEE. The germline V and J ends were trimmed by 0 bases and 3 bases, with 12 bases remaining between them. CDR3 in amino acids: CASSVGGGGHYGYTF. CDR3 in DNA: TGTGCCAGCAGCGTAGGAGGGGGTGGGCACTATGGCTACACCTTC.

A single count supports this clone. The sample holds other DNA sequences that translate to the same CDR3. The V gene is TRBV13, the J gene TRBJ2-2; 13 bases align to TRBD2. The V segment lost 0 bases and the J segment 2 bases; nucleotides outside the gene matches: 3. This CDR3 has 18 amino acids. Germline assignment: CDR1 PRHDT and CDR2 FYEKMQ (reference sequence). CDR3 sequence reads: CASSLGGLAGPNTGELFF. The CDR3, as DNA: TGTGCCAGCAGCTTAGGGGGACTAGCGGGGCCTAACACCGGGGAGCTGTTTTTT.

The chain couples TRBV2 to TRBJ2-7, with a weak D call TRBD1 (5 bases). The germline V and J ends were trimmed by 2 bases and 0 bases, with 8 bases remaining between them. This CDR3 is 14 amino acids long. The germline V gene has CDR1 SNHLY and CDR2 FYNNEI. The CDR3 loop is CASSETGDSYEQYF. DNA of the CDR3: TGTGCCAGCAGTGAAACAGGAGACTCCTACGAGCAGTACTTC.

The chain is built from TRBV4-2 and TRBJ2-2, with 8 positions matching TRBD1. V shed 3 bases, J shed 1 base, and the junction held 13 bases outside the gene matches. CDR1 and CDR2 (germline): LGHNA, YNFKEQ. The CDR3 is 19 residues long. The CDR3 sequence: CASSHYYPSGTGNTGELFF. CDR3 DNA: TGTGCCAGCAGCCACTACTACCCATCCGGGACAGGGAACACCGGGGAGCTGTTTTTT.

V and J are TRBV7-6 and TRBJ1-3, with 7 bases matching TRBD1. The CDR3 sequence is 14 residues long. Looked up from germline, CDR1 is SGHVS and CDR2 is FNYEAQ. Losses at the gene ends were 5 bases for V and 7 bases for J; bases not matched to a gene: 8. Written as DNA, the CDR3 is TGTGCCAGCAGCCAGACAGGGTCCAAGAACACCATATATTTT. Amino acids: CASSQTGSKNTIYF. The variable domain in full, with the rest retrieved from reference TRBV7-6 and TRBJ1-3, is GAGVSQSPRYKVTKRGQDVALRCDPISGHVSLYWYRQALGQGPEFLTYFNYEAQQDKSGLPNDRFSAERPEGSISTLTIQRTEQRDSAMYRCASSQTGSKNTIYFGEGSWLTVV.

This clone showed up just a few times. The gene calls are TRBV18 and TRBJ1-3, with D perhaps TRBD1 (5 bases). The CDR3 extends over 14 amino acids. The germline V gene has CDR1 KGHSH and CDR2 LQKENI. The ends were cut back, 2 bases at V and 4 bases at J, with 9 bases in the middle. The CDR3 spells CASSPSGSGNTIYF. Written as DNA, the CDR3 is TGTGCCAGCTCACCATCAGGGTCGGGAAACACCATATATTTT.

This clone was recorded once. CDR3 DNA: TGTGCCAGCAGCCTCGGCGGGGTACCTAACTATGGCTACACCTTC. As protein: CASSLGGVPNYGYTF. The genes are TRBV11-2 and TRBJ1-2; D remains ambiguous. Trimming removed 5 bases at V and 0 bases at J, with 13 bases between. The germline V gene encodes CDR1 SGHAT and CDR2 FQNNGV. The CDR3 loop spans 15 amino acids.

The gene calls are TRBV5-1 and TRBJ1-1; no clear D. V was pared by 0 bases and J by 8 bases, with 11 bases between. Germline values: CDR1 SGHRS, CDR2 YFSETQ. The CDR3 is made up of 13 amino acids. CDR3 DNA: TGCGCCAGCAGCTTGGGAGGCTTTCTGGAAGCTTTCTTT. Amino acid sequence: CASSLGGFLEAFF.

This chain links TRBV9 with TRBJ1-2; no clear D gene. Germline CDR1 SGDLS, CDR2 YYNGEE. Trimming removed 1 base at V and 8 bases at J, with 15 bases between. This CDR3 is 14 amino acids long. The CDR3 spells CASSVLQSSGGYTF. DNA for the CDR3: TGTGCCAGCAGCGTATTACAGTCATCGGGGGGCTACACCTTC.

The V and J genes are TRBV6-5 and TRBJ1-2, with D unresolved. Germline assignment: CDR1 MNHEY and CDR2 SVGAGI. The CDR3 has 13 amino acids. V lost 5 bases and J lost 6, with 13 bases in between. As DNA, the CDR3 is TGTGCCAGCAGTCTCGGGGTCCTTGATGGCTACACCTTC. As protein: CASSLGVLDGYTF.

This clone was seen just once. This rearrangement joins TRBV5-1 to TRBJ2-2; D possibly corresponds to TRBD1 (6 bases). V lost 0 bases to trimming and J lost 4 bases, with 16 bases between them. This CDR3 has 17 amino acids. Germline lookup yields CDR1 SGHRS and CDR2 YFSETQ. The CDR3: CASSLASQGRVTGELFF. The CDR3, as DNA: TGCGCCAGCAGCTTGGCCTCACAGGGACGTGTCACCGGGGAGCTGTTTTTT.

CDR3 region: CASSQVGLTYNEQFF. The CDR3 coding sequence is TGTGCCAGCAGCCAAGTAGGACTAACCTACAATGAGCAGTTCTTC. The V and J genes are TRBV14 and TRBJ2-1, with D possibly TRBD2 on 6 matching bases. CDR1 and CDR2 (germline): SGHDN, FVKESK. V shed 1 base and J shed 2 bases, with 9 bases lying between them. The CDR3 extends over 15 amino acids.

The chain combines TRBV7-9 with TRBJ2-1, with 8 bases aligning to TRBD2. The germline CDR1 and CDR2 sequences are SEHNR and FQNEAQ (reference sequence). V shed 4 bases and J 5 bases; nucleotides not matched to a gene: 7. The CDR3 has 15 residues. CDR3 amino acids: CASSSLAEANNEQFF. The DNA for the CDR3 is TGTGCCAGCAGCTCACTAGCGGAGGCAAACAATGAGCAGTTCTTC.